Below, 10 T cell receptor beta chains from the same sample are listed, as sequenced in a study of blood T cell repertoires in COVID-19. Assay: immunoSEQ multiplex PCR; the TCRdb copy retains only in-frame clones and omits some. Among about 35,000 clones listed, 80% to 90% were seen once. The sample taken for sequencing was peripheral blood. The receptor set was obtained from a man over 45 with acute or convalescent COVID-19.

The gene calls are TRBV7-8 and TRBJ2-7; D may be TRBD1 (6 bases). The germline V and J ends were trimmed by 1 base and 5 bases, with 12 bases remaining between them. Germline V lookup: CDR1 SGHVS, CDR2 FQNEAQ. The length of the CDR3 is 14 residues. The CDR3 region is CASSLGEYRDEQYF. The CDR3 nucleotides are TGTGCCAGCAGCTTAGGGGAATACAGGGACGAGCAGTACTTC.

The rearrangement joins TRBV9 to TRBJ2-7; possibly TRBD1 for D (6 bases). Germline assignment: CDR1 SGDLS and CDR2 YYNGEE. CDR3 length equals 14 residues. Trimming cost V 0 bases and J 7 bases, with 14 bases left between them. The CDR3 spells CASSVAFTGKEQYF. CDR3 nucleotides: TGTGCCAGCAGCGTAGCTTTTACAGGGAAGGAGCAGTACTTC.

DNA for the CDR3: TGTGCCAGCAGCTTAGACCTCGGGACTAAGGGGCAAAAACTGTTTTTT. This translates into CASSLDLGTKGQKLFF. The chain links TRBV11-1 to TRBJ1-4, with D tentatively TRBD1 (5 bases). The CDR3 loop spans 16 amino acids. The germline V gene encodes CDR1 SGHAT and CDR2 FQDESV (reference sequence). Trimming stripped 1 base from V and 9 bases from J, with 18 bases between.

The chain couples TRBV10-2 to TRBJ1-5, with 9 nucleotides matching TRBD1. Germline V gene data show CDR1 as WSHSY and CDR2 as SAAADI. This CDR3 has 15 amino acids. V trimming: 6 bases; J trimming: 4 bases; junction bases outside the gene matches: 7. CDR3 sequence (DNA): TGCGCCAGCAGCGGCACAGGGGGCCGGAATCAGCCCCAGCATTTT. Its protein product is CASSGTGGRNQPQHF.

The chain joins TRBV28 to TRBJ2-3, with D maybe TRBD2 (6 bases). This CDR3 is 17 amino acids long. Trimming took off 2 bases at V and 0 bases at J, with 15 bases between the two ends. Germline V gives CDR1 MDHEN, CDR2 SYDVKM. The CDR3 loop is CASSLGWDLLSTDTQYF. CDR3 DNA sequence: TGTGCCAGCAGTTTAGGCTGGGACTTATTAAGCACAGATACGCAGTATTTT.

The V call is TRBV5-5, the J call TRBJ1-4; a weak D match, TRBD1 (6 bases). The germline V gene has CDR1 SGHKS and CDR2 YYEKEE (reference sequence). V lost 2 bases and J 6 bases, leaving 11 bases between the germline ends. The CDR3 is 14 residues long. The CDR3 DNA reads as TGTGCCAGCAGCTTCGGGGCAGGGGATGAAAAACTGTTTTTT. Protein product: CASSFGAGDEKLFF.

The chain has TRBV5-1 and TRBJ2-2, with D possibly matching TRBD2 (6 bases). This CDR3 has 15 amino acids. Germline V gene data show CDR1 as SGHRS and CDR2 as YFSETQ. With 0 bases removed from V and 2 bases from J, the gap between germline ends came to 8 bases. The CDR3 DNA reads TGCGCCAGCAGCTTGGTGGCGGGAAACACCGGGGAGCTGTTTTTT. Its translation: CASSLVAGNTGELFF.

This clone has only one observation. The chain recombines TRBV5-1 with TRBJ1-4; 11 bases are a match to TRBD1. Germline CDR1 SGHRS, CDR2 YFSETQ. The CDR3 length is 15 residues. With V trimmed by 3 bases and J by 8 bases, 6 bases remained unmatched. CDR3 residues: CASSWGTGGKEKLFF. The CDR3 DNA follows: TGCGCCAGCAGCTGGGGGACAGGGGGTAAAGAAAAACTGTTTTTT.

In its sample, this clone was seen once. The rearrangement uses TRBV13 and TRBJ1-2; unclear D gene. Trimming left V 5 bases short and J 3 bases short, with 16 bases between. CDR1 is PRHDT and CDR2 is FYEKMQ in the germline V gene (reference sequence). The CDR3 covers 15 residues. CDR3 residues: CASSAHPGEDYGYTF. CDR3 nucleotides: TGTGCCAGCAGCGCGCACCCCGGGGAGGACTATGGCTACACCTTC.

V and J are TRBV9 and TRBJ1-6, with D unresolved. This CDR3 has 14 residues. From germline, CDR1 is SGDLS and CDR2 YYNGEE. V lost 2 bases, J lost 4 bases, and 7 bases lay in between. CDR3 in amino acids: CASSVIDYNSPLHF. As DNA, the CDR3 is TGTGCCAGCAGCGTGATAGATTATAATTCACCCCTCCACTTT.